The rows below give T cell receptor beta chains drawn from one sample of a study of shared clonotypes between healthy human individuals. Here immunoSEQ multiplex PCR was the method, and the copy in TCRdb shows in-frame clones only, minus some. The sample includes approximately 460,000 clones, 75% to 80% of them seen just once. What was sequenced was PBMCs. The receptor set was obtained from a woman in her 40s in good health. Some clones in this sample may be carry-over from other donors' samples. Each CDR3 is given with its conserved first and last residue. D genes are given only for firm matches. Where a row states a size, it is once, few, many or the class of an expanded clone; other rows omit it.

>NA|TRBJ2-7|TRBV7-9|NA
CASSQALGLYEQYF
TGTGCCAGCAGCCAAGCCCTAGGACTCTACGAGCAGTACTTC
>NA|TRBJ2-5|TRBV29-1|few
CSVELGTRETQYF
TGCAGCGTTGAGCTCGGGACACGGGAGACCCAGTACTTC
>NA|TRBJ2-1|TRBV9|NA
CASSVMGLSIDEQFF
TGTGCCAGCAGCGTCATGGGACTTAGCATTGATGAGCAGTTCTTC
>NA|TRBJ1-4|TRBV19|NA
CASSILGREKLFF
TGTGCCAGTAGTATACTGGGACGGGAAAAACTGTTTTTT
>NA|TRBJ2-7|TRBV6-5|NA
CASSYRADYEQYF
TGTGCCAGCAGCTACAGGGCCGACTACGAGCAGTACTTC
>NA|TRBJ2-2|TRBV5-1|NA
CASSPRSNTGELFF
TGCGCCAGCAGCCCCCGAAGTAACACCGGGGAGCTGTTTTTT
>NA|TRBJ1-1|TRBV5-4|NA
CASSIDQLATEAFF
TGTGCCAGCAGCATTGATCAACTGGCCACTGAAGCTTTCTTT
>TRBD1|TRBJ2-3|TRBV11-1|NA
CASGRQGTSTDTQYF
TGTGCCAGCGGTCGACAGGGAACTAGCACAGATACGCAGTATTTT
>NA|TRBJ2-1|TRBV18|NA
CASSPSRGNEQFF
TGTGCCAGCTCACCAAGCAGGGGCAATGAGCAGTTCTTC
>NA|TRBJ1-5|TRBV6-4|NA
CASSDQAGGGQPQHF
TGTGCCAGCAGTGACCAGGCGGGGGGAGGCCAGCCCCAGCATTTT
>NA|TRBJ1-5|TRBV2|once
CASTREGGDNQPQHF
TGTGCCAGCACCCGGGAGGGGGGTGACAATCAGCCCCAGCATTTT
>NA|TRBJ2-7|TRBV4-3|NA
CASSQYIGGEQYF
TGCGCCAGCAGCCAATATATCGGGGGCGAGCAGTACTTC
>NA|TRBJ2-1|TRBV25-1|few
CASRDRSSYNEQFF
TGTGCCAGCAGAGACAGGAGCTCCTACAATGAGCAGTTCTTC
>NA|TRBJ2-7|TRBV4-1|NA
CASSQGERFYEQYF
TGCGCCAGCAGCCAAGGGGAGCGGTTTTACGAGCAGTACTTC
>TRBD1|TRBJ2-3|TRBV7-2|NA
CASSLDRGMADTQYF
TGTGCCAGCAGCTTAGACAGGGGGATGGCAGATACGCAGTATTTT
>TRBD2|TRBJ2-2|TRBV7-2|NA
CASGFSGLAGVGNTGELFF
TGTGCCAGCGGATTCTCGGGACTAGCGGGAGTAGGGAACACCGGGGAGCTGTTTTTT
>NA|TRBJ1-1|TRBV7-9|NA
CASSLGAGQAFF
TGTGCCAGCAGCTTAGGGGCAGGGCAAGCTTTCTTT
>NA|TRBJ2-1|TRBV7-6|NA
CASSSHAGTNEQFF
TGTGCCAGCAGCTCGCACGCGGGGACAAATGAGCAGTTCTTC
>NA|TRBJ1-4|TRBV28|few
CASSSPGQPSTNEKLFF
TGTGCCAGCAGTTCCCCCGGACAGCCCTCAACTAATGAAAAACTGTTTTTT
>NA|TRBJ2-5|TRBV5-1|NA
CASSMGQVQETQYF
TGCGCCAGCAGCATGGGACAAGTTCAAGAGACCCAGTACTTC
>TRBD1|TRBJ1-1|TRBV6-6|NA
CASSSPRGQGVTEAFF
TGTGCCAGCAGTTCCCCCAGGGGACAGGGGGTCACTGAAGCTTTCTTT
>NA|TRBJ2-7|TRBV29-1|NA
CSVLARAYEQYF
TGCAGCGTTTTAGCGAGGGCTTACGAGCAGTACTTC
>NA|TRBJ2-7|TRBV21-1|NA
CASSKEADRRYEQYF
TGTGCCAGCAGCAAAGAGGCGGACAGAAGATACGAGCAGTACTTC
>NA|TRBJ1-2|TRBV7-7|NA
CASSKKTEYYGYTF
TGTGCCAGCAGCAAAAAGACAGAATACTATGGCTACACCTTC
>NA|TRBJ1-2|TRBV15|NA
CATSRGAGPLYGYTF
TGTGCCACCAGCAGAGGGGCAGGCCCTCTATATGGCTACACCTTC
>TRBD1|TRBJ2-2|TRBV28|NA
CASRADRVVAGELFF
TGTGCCAGCAGGGCCGACAGGGTCGTAGCCGGGGAGCTGTTTTTT
>TRBD2|TRBJ2-7|TRBV30|NA
CAWSRAGGFPYEQYF
TGTGCCTGGAGTAGAGCGGGAGGGTTTCCCTACGAGCAGTACTTC
>NA|TRBJ1-6|TRBV30|many
CACLQGRGSGSSPLHF
TGTGCCTGCCTACAGGGCAGGGGTTCCGGGAGTTCACCCCTCCACTTT
>NA|TRBJ1-2|TRBV6-6|NA
CASSRTGTYGYTF
TGTGCCAGCAGCCGTACAGGGACCTATGGCTACACCTTC
>NA|TRBJ2-6|TRBV7-7|NA
CASSTSGQSRANVLTF
TGTGCCAGCAGCACTTCGGGACAAAGTCGGGCCAACGTCCTGACTTTC
>NA|TRBJ2-3|TRBV30|NA
CAWSKGPRRTDTQYF
TGTGCCTGGAGTAAGGGGCCCCGCCGCACGGATACGCAGTATTTT
>TRBD2|TRBJ2-1|TRBV30|NA
CAWSQGLAGGSEQFF
TGTGCCTGGAGCCAAGGACTAGCGGGAGGGAGTGAGCAGTTCTTC
>NA|TRBJ2-7|TRBV11-2|NA
CASSLGTVPYEQYF
TGTGCCAGCAGCTTAGGGACAGTGCCCTACGAGCAGTACTTC
>TRBD2|TRBJ2-1|TRBV27|NA
CASSLGLAGVEFF
TGTGCCAGCAGTTTAGGACTAGCGGGAGTCGAGTTCTTC
>NA|TRBJ2-3|TRBV6-6|once
CASSNGQFTDTQYF
TGTGCCAGCAGTAACGGACAGTTCACAGATACGCAGTATTTT
>NA|TRBJ1-5|TRBV27|NA
CARGRGAGNQPQHF
TGTGCCAGGGGCAGGGGAGCTGGCAATCAGCCCCAGCATTTT
>NA|TRBJ2-7|TRBV7-8|NA
CASSTTRYEQYF
TGTGCCAGCAGCACGACACGCTACGAGCAGTACTTC
>NA|TRBJ2-7|TRBV6-5|NA
CASSYLREQYF
TGTGCCAGCAGTTACCTCCGCGAGCAGTACTTC
>NA|TRBJ2-7|TRBV30|NA
CAWDGGEFRAYEQYF
TGTGCCTGGGACGGGGGTGAGTTTCGGGCCTACGAGCAGTACTTC
>NA|TRBJ2-6|TRBV18|NA
CASSPMTPLGRSGANVLTF
TGTGCCAGCTCACCGATGACCCCACTCGGACGTTCTGGGGCCAACGTCCTGACTTTC
>TRBD2|TRBJ2-7|TRBV28|NA
CASSFWREGPYEQYF
TGTGCCAGCAGTTTTTGGCGGGAGGGCCCCTACGAGCAGTACTTC
>TRBD2|TRBJ2-5|TRBV27|NA
CASSWGTSGSRETQYF
TGTGCCAGCAGTTGGGGGACTAGCGGGAGTAGGGAGACCCAGTACTTC
>NA|TRBJ1-1|TRBV7-9|NA
CASNSQGPMNTEAFF
TGTGCCAGCAACTCTCAGGGGCCAATGAACACTGAAGCTTTCTTT
>NA|TRBJ1-5|TRBV6-6|few
CASTGGGQPQHF
TGTGCCAGCACCGGAGGGGGTCAGCCCCAGCATTTT
>TRBD1|TRBJ2-7|TRBV7-6|NA
CASSSLQGRHEQYF
TGTGCCAGCAGCTCCCTACAGGGGCGGCACGAGCAGTACTTC
>TRBD1|TRBJ2-1|TRBV7-2|NA
CASTDRDARYNEQFF
TGTGCCAGCACCGACAGGGACGCGCGCTACAATGAGCAGTTCTTC
>NA|TRBJ2-7|TRBV5-6|NA
CASSFGRGSYEQYF
TGTGCCAGCAGCTTTGGTCGGGGCTCCTACGAGCAGTACTTC
>NA|TRBJ2-1|TRBV6-5|NA
CASRFGQALSNEQFF
TGTGCCAGCAGGTTCGGGCAAGCACTATCAAATGAGCAGTTCTTC
>TRBD1|TRBJ2-3|TRBV29-1|NA
CSVDSGTGGTDTQYF
TGCAGCGTTGACTCCGGGACAGGGGGGACAGATACGCAGTATTTT
>TRBD1|TRBJ2-7|TRBV28|NA
CASSRLDRDSSEQYF
TGTGCCAGCAGTCGATTGGACAGGGATTCCTCCGAGCAGTACTTC
>NA|TRBJ1-2|TRBV30|NA
CAWTGSFGYTF
TGTGCCTGGACAGGGAGTTTTGGCTACACCTTC
>NA|TRBJ1-3|TRBV28|NA
CASSLPIPPGNTIYF
TGTGCCAGCAGTTTACCCATCCCTCCTGGAAACACCATATATTTT
>NA|TRBJ1-4|TRBV28|NA
CAAARIATNEKLFF
TGTGCAGCGGCGAGAATTGCAACTAATGAAAAACTGTTTTTT
>TRBD1|TRBJ1-4|TRBV5-1|NA
CASSFLNTGGASTNEKLFF
TGCGCCAGCAGCTTCCTCAACACAGGGGGCGCGTCGACTAATGAAAAACTGTTTTTT
>NA|TRBJ1-1|TRBV23-1|NA
CASSHKRRAGRNTEAFF
TGCGCCAGCAGTCATAAACGCAGGGCGGGGAGGAACACTGAAGCTTTCTTT
>TRBD1|TRBJ1-5|TRBV27|NA
CASSLSTPGQGGYSGNQPQHF
TGTGCCAGCAGTTTGTCCACACCGGGACAGGGGGGGTATAGCGGCAATCAGCCCCAGCATTTT
>TRBD2|TRBJ2-2|TRBV7-3|NA
CASSLQREGLGELFF
TGTGCCAGCAGCTTACAGCGGGAGGGCCTCGGGGAGCTGTTTTTT